Shown below are 10 T cell receptor beta chains from a single sample sequenced in a study of T cells in Graves' hyperthyroidism and ophthalmopathy. What was amplified from RNA transcripts were TCR beta CDR3 regions. When the TCR CDR3 underwent first-round RT-PCR, the HTBI primer set was used. TCRdb ran MiXCR on the multiplex PCR reads and lists one entry per CDR3 protein. The data show more than 500,000 distinct CDR3 sequences, 35% to 55% seen once. Sequenced: peripheral blood or thyroid tissue (not recorded which). Receptors originate from an adult woman with Graves' disease, either hyperthyroidism or ophthalmopathy (not recorded which).

Concerning this clonotype itself: A clone one base away is much larger, so this may be a read error. The rearrangement links TRBV7-2 to TRBJ2-7; D not certain. The CDR3 is 12 amino acids. CDR1 is SGHTA, CDR2 FQGNSA, per germline. V lost 1 base and J lost 6, with 7 bases in between. The CDR3 region has the DNA TGTGCCAGCAGCTTAGACTATCCCGAGCAGTACTTC. Translated: CASSLDYPEQYF.

About this clonotype: A much larger clone lies a single base off, so this may be a read error. The gene calls are TRBV5-1 and TRBJ1-4; a weak D match, TRBD1 (5 bases). The CDR3 is 22 amino acids. Per the germline V gene, CDR1 is SGHRS and CDR2 is YFSETQ. V shed 3 bases and J shed 7 bases, with 37 bases lying between them. For the CDR3, the DNA is TGCGCCAGCAGCTCACGGCCAACACGAGGGTTAATCGGGGGGTTGATGATTGAAAAACTGTTTTTT. Protein sequence: CASSSRPTRGLIGGLMIEKLFF.

This clonotype was seen many times. The CDR3 DNA reads TGTGCCAGCAGCGTAGCGGGAGGGCCGGGGGAGCAGTACTTC. The encoded protein is CASSVAGGPGEQYF. This sequence joins TRBV9 and TRBJ2-7, with TRBD2 matching over 8 bases. The CDR3 loop spans 14 amino acids. Germline trimming cut 0 bases from V and 7 bases from J; bases unmatched to any gene: 6. The germline V gene has CDR1 SGDLS and CDR2 YYNGEE.

This clonotype was found a few times. CDR3 bases: TGTGCCAGCAGCAAAGTCTACCCCTACGAGCAGTACTTC. Its translation: CASSKVYPYEQYF. The J gene is TRBJ2-7, the V gene TRBV28; D not resolved. Looked up from germline, CDR1 is MDHEN and CDR2 is SYDVKM. The CDR3 length is 13 residues. V shed 6 bases and J shed 2 bases, with 11 bases lying between them. The variable domain in full, with the rest retrieved from reference TRBV28 and TRBJ2-7, is DVKVTQSSRYLVKRTGEKVFLECVQDMDHENMFWYRQDPGLGLRLIYFSYDVKMKEKGDIPEGYSVSREKKERFSLILESASTNQTSMYLCASSKVYPYEQYFGPGTRLTVT.

The chain links TRBV20-1 to TRBJ2-7, with 7 bases aligning to TRBD2. Germline V gene data show CDR1 as DFQATT and CDR2 as SNEGSKA (reference sequence). The J segment lost 1 base and the V segment lost 1 base, leaving 10 bases of the junction unmatched. The CDR3 loop spans 16 amino acids. The CDR3 DNA follows: TGCAGTGCTAGAGTTGGCGGGAGTGGGGCTTCCTACGAGCAGTACTTC. As protein: CSARVGGSGASYEQYF.

This clonotype was seen repeatedly, ten times or more. J is TRBJ1-5 and V is TRBV7-2; no clear D. The CDR3 length is 14 residues. V was shortened by 2 bases and J by 0 bases, with 5 bases between the two germline ends. CDR1 SGHTA and CDR2 FQGNSA come from the germline V gene. As DNA, the CDR3 is TGTGCCAGCAGCTTACGGTTTAGCAATCAGCCCCAGCATTTT. Translation gives CASSLRFSNQPQHF.

CDR3 loop: CASSLRADQYF. CDR3 nucleotides: TGTGCCAGCAGCTTAAGAGCGGACCAATACTTC. The V and J genes are TRBV5-4 and TRBJ2-5, with D possibly being TRBD2 (5 bases). This CDR3 has 11 residues. Trimming cost V 2 bases and J 14 bases, with 13 bases left between them. Germline V gene data show CDR1 as SGHNT and CDR2 as YYREEE (reference sequence).

This clonotype was detected ten times or more. The rearrangement uses TRBV6-6 and TRBJ1-5; D uncertain. V lost 2 bases to trimming and J lost 8 bases, with 10 bases between them. The V gene's germline CDR1 is MNHNY and CDR2 SVGAGI (reference sequence). This CDR3 spans 13 amino acids. The CDR3 is CASSYRGIEPQHF. CDR3 sequence (DNA): TGTGCCAGCAGTTACCGGGGTATAGAGCCCCAGCATTTT.

The chain joins TRBV7-2 to TRBJ2-7; the D gene is possibly TRBD2 (5 bases). V lost 5 bases and J 0 bases, leaving 14 bases between the germline ends. The CDR3 loop spans 15 amino acids. The germline V gene encodes CDR1 SGHTA and CDR2 FQGNSA. The DNA for the CDR3 is TGTGCCAGCAGCCAAGATGGGGAGAGCTCCTACGAGCAGTACTTC. Translating it yields CASSQDGESSYEQYF.

The CDR3 coding sequence is TGTGCCACCAGTGATTCGACAGCTCAAGAGACCCAGTACTTC. It codes for CATSDSTAQETQYF. The rearrangement joins TRBV24-1 to TRBJ2-5; weak D call: TRBD1 (5 bases). In germline, CDR1 is KGHDR, CDR2 SFDVKD. This CDR3 comprises 14 residues. The V and J ends lost 2 bases and 2 bases respectively, with 8 bases between them.